This T cell receptor (beta chain) was captured in a study of T cell repertoires in cytomegalovirus infection. This clonotype was picked up many times. CDR3 length: 11 residues. Trimming took 8 bases from V and 10 from J, leaving 12 bases between them. CDR1 and CDR2 (germline): SGHAT, FQNNGV. TCRdb passed the reads through MiXCR, listing each CDR3 protein once. The table shows about 300,000 distinct CDR3 sequences, with about 25% occurring only once. Sequenced sample: PBMCs. The receptor comes from a human donor in good health (CMV status not recorded). Some clones in this sample may be carry-over from other donors' samples. The chain links TRBV11-2 to TRBJ2-1; D is uncertain. The CDR3, as DNA: TGTGCCAGCTCCATGGGCCGGGAGCAGTTCTTC. It is translated as CASSMGREQFF.